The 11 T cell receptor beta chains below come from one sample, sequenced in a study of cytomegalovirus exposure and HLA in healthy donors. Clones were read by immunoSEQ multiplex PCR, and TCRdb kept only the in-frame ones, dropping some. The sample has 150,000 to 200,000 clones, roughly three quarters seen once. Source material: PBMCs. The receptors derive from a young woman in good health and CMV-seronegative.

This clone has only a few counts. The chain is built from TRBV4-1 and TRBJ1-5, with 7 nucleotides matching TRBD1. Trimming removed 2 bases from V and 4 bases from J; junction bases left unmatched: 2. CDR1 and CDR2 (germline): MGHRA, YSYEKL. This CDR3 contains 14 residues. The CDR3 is CASSQSGGNQPQHF. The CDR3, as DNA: TGCGCCAGCAGCCAATCAGGGGGGAATCAGCCCCAGCATTTT.

The CDR3 loop reads CASSPRTGTGNTIYF. The CDR3 bases are TGCGCCAGCAGCCCTCGGACAGGGACTGGAAACACCATATATTTT. The chain has TRBV5-1 and TRBJ1-3; 8 bases agree with TRBD1. Per germline, CDR1 SGHRS and CDR2 YFSETQ. The trim removed 4 bases at V and 2 bases at J, leaving 5 bases unmatched. This CDR3 has 15 amino acids.

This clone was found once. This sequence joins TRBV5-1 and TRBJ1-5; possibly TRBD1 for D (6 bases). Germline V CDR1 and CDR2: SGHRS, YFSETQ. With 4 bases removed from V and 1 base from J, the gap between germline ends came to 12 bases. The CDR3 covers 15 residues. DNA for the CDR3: TGCGCCAGCAGCATAGGGGGAGTGAGCAATCAGCCCCAGCATTTT. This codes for CASSIGGVSNQPQHF.

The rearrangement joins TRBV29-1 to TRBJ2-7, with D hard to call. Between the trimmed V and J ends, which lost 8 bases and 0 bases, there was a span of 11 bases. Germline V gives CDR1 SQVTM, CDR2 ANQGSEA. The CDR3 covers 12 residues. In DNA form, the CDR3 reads TGCAGCAGTGCAACTAACTCCTACGAGCAGTACTTC. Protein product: CSSATNSYEQYF.

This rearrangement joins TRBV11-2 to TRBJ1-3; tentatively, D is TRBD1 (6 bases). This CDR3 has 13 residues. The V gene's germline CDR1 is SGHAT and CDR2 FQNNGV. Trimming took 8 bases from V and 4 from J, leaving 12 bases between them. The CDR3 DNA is TGTGCCAGCCGACAGGTTTCCGGAAACACCATATATTTT. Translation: CASRQVSGNTIYF.

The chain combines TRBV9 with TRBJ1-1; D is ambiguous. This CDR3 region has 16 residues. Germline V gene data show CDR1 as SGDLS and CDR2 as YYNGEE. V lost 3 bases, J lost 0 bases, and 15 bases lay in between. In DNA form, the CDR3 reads TGTGCCAGCAGCGAGGCCAAGGTAACTATGAACACTGAAGCTTTCTTT. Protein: CASSEAKVTMNTEAFF.

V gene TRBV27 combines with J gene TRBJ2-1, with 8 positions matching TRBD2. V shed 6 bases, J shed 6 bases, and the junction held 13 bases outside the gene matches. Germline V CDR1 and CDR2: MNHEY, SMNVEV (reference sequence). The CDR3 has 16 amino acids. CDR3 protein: CASSTPEGLGFNEQFF. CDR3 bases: TGTGCCAGCAGCACCCCCGAGGGACTAGGCTTCAATGAGCAGTTCTTC.

CDR3: CASSLSGFETQYF. CDR3 bases: TGCGCCAGCAGCTTGTCAGGGTTCGAGACCCAGTACTTC. The V and J genes are TRBV5-1 and TRBJ2-5; a weak D match, TRBD1 (5 bases). The V end lost 1 base, the J end lost 5 bases, and 9 bases lay between the germline ends. CDR1 and CDR2 (germline): SGHRS, YFSETQ. The CDR3 is 13 residues long.

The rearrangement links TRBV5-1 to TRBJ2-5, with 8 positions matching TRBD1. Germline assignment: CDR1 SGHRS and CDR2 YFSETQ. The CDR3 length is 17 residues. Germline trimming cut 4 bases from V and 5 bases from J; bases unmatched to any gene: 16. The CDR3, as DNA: TGCGCCAGCAGCAGACCTGGGACAGGCGGGCAACGTGAGACCCAGTACTTC. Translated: CASSRPGTGGQRETQYF.

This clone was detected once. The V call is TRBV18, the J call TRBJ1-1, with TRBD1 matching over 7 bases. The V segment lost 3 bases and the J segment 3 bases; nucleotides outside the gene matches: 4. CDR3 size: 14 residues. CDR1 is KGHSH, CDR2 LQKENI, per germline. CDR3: CASSPDRTYTEAFF. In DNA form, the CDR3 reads TGTGCCAGCTCACCGGACAGGACGTACACTGAAGCTTTCTTT.

This CDR3 reads CASSLNTINYGYTF. CDR3 bases: TGCGCCAGCAGCTTAAACACCATTAACTATGGCTACACCTTC. This chain connects TRBV5-1 to TRBJ1-2; D remains unclear. Germline V CDR1 and CDR2: SGHRS, YFSETQ. V lost 2 bases, J lost 1 base, and 9 bases lay in between. This CDR3 comprises 14 residues.